This TCR beta chain was identified during a study of T-cell memory formation after mild COVID-19. The length of the CDR3 is 13 residues. Looked up from germline, CDR1 is SGDLS and CDR2 is YYNGEE. The V end lost 4 bases, the J end lost 2 bases, and 7 bases lay between the germline ends. TCRdb itself ran the 5' RACE reads through MiXCR, one entry per CDR3 protein. The data hold 350,000 to 400,000 distinct CDR3 sequences, with about an eighth observed a single time. In its sample, this clonotype was seen a few times. The material sequenced was PBMCs or a T cell subset sorted from them (not recorded which). The sequence came from a man younger than 35 who had mild COVID-19 (a few samples of this study predate the infection). Cell type and time point are not known. The chain recombines TRBV9 with TRBJ2-1; perhaps TRBD1 as D (6 bases). The CDR3: CASSRTAYNEQFF. CDR3 bases: TGTGCCAGCAGCCGGACAGCCTACAATGAGCAGTTCTTC.